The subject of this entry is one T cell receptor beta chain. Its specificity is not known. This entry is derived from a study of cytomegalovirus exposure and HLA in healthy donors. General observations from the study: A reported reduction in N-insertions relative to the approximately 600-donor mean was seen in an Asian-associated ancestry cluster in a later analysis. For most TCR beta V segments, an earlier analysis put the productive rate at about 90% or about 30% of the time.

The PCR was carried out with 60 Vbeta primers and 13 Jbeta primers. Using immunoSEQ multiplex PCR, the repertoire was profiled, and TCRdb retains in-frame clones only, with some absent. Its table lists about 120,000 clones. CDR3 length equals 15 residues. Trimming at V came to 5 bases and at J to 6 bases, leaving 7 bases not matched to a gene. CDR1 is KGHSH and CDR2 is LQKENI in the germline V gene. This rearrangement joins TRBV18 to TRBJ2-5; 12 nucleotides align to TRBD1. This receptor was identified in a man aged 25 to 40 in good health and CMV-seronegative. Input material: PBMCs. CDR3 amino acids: CASSSGTGGSQTQYF. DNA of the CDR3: TGTGCCAGCTCATCCGGGACAGGGGGCAGTCAGACCCAGTACTTC.